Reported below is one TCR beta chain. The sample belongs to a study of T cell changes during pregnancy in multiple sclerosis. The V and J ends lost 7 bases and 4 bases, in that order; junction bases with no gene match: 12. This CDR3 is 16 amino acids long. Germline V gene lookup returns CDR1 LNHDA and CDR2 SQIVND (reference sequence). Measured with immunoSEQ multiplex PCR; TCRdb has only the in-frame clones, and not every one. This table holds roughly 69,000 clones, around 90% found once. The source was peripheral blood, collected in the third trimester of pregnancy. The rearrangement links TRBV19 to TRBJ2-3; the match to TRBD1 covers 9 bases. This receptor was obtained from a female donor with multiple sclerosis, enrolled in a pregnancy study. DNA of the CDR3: TGTGCCAGTACCCCCGGGGGACAGGGAAGGGCAGATACGCAGTATTTT. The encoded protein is CASTPGGQGRADTQYF.